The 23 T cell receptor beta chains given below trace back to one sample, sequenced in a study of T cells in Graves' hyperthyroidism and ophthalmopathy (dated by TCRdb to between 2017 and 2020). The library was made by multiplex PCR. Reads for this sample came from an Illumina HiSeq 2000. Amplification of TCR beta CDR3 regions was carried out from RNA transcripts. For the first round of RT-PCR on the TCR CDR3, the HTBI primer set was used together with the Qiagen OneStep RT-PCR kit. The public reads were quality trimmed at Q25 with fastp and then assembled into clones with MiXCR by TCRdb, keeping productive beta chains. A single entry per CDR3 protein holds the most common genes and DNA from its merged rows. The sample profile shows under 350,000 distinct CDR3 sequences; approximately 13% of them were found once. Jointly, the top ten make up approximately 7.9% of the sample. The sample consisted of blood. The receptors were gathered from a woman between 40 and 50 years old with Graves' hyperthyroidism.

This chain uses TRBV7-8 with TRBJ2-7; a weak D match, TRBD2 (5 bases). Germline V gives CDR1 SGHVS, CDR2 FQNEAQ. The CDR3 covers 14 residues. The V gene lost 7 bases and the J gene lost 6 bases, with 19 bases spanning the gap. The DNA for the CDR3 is TGTGCCAGCAACCAAAGAGGAACCAGCGGCGAGCAGTACTTC. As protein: CASNQRGTSGEQYF.

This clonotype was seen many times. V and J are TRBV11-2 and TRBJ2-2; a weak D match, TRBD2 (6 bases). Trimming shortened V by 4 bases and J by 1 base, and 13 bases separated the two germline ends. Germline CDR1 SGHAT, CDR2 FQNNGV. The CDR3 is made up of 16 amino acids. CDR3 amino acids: CASSSFGGVNTGELFF. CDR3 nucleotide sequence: TGTGCCAGCAGCTCCTTTGGCGGGGTGAACACCGGGGAGCTGTTTTTT.

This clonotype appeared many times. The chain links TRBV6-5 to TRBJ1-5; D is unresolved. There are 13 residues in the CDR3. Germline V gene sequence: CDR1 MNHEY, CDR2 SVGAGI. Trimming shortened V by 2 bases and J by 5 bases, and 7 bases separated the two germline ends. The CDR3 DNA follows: TGTGCCAGCAGTTACGACGGGTATCAGCCCCAGCATTTT. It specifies CASSYDGYQPQHF.

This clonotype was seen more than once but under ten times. In DNA form, the CDR3 reads TGTGCCAGCTCACCTGATAGGGCTCCCCTCGCCTATGGCTACACCTTC. Its translation: CASSPDRAPLAYGYTF. J is TRBJ1-2 and V is TRBV14; D call uncertain. Deletions cut 8 bases from V and 4 bases from J, with 23 bases between. Germline CDR1 reads SGHDN; CDR2 reads FVKESK. The CDR3 length is 16 residues.

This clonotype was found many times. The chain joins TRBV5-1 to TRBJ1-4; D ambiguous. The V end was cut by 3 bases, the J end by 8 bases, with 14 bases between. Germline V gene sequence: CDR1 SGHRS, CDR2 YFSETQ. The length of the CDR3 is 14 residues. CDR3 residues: CASSSSTKNEKLFF. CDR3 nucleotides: TGCGCCAGCAGCTCATCTACAAAAAACGAAAAACTGTTTTTT.

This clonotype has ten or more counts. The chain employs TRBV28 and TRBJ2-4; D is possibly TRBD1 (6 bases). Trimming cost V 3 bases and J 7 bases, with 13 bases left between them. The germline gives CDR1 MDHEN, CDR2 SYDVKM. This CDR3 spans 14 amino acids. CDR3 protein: CASSLGQGMNIQYF. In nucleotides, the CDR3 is TGTGCCAGCAGTTTGGGGCAGGGGATGAACATTCAGTACTTC.

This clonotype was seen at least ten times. For the CDR3, the DNA is TGTGCCAGCAGTTACTCGATGGGGGCGCGCTACACCTTC. It yields the protein CASSYSMGARYTF. The J gene is TRBJ1-2, the V gene TRBV6-6; tentative D call: TRBD1 (6 bases). The ends were cut back, 0 bases at V and 9 bases at J, with 11 bases in the middle. The CDR3 loop spans 13 amino acids. The germline gives CDR1 MNHNY, CDR2 SVGAGI (reference sequence).

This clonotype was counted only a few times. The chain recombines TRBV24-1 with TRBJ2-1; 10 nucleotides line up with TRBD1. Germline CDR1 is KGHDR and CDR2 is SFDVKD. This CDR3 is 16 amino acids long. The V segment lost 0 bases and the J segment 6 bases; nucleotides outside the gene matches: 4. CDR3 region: CATSDLGTGAGNEQFF. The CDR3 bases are TGTGCCACCAGTGATTTGGGGACAGGGGCAGGCAATGAGCAGTTCTTC.

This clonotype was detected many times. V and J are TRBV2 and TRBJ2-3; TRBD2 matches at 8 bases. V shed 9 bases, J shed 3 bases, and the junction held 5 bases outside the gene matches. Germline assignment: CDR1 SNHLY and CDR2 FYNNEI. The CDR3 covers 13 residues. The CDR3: CARSGSSTDTQYF. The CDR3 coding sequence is TGTGCCAGAAGCGGGAGCTCGACAGATACGCAGTATTTT.

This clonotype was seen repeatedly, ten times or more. In DNA, the CDR3 is TGTGCCAGCAGTCGAAGACAGGGGGGACTAGAGCCCCAGCATTTT. Protein sequence: CASSRRQGGLEPQHF. The chain employs TRBV28 and TRBJ1-5, with 9 bases that match TRBD1. The CDR3 has 15 amino acids. The V and J ends lost 5 bases and 8 bases, in that order; junction bases with no gene match: 10. CDR1 is MDHEN, CDR2 SYDVKM, per germline.

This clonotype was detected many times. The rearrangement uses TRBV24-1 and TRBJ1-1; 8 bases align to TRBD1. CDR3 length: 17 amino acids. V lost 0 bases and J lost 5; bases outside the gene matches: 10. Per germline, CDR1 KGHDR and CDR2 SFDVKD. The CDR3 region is CATSDLLSGGNETEAFF. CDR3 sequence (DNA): TGTGCCACCAGTGATTTGTTGTCAGGGGGCAATGAGACTGAAGCTTTCTTT.

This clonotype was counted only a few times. The CDR3 nucleotides are TGTGCCAGCAGCCAAGATTTCCGACTCGGACTAGCGGGAGACGGGGAGACCCAGTACTTC. This codes for CASSQDFRLGLAGDGETQYF. The chain recombines TRBV3-1 with TRBJ2-5, with 13 bases aligning to TRBD2. The ends lost 0 bases at V and 5 bases at J; junction bases unmatched: 15. Germline lookup yields CDR1 LGHDT and CDR2 YNNKEL (reference sequence). The CDR3 consists of 20 residues.

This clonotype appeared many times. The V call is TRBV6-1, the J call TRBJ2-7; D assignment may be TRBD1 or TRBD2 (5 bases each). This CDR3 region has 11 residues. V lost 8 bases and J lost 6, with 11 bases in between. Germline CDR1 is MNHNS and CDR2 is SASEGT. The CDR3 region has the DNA TGTGCCAGCTGGGCAGGGACCGAGCAGTACTTC. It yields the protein CASWAGTEQYF.

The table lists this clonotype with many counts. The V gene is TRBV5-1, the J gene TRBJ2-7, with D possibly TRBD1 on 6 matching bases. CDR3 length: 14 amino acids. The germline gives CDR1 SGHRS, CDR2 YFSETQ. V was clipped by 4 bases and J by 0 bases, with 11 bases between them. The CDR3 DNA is TGCGCCAGCAGCCCCACGACAGGCTCCTACGAGCAGTACTTC. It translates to CASSPTTGSYEQYF.

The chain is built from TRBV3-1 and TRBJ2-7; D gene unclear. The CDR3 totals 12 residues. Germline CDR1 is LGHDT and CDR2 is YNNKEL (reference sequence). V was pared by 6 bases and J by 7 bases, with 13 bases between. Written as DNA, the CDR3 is TGTGCCAGCAGGAAGGAGCTAGGGGAGCAGTACTTC. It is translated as CASRKELGEQYF.

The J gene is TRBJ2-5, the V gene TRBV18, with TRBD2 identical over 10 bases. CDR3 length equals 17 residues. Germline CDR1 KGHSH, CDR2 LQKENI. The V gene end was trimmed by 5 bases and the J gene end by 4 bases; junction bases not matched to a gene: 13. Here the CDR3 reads CASSTTGPAGGPETQYF. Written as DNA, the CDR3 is TGTGCCAGCTCAACCACTGGTCCAGCGGGAGGGCCAGAGACCCAGTACTTC.

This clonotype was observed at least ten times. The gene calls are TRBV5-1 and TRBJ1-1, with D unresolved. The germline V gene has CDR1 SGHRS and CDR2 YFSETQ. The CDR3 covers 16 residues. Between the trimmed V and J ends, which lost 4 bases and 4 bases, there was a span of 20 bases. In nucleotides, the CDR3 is TGCGCCAGCAGCCCTGGGGTTGTAGTAGGAGGCACTGAAGCTTTCTTT. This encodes CASSPGVVVGGTEAFF.

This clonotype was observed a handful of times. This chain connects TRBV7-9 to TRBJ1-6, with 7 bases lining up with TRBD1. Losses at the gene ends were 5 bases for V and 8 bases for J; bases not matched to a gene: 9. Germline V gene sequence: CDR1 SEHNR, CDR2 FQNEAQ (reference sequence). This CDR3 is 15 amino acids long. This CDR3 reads CASSPLGTEHSPLHF. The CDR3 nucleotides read TGTGCCAGCAGCCCACTCGGGACAGAGCATTCACCCCTCCACTTT.

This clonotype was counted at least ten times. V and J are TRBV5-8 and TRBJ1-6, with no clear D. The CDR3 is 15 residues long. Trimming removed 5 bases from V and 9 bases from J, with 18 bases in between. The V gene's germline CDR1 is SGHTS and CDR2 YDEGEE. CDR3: CASSRDGLSGSPLHF. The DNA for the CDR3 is TGTGCCAGCAGTCGTGACGGCCTTAGTGGTTCACCCCTCCACTTT.

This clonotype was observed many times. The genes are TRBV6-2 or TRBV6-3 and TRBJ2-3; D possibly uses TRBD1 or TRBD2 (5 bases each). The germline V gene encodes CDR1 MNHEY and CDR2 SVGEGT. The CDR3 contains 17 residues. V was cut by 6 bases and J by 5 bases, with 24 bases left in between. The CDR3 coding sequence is TGTGCCAGCAGACCCGAGCGTATCTCCGGGACGTTAGATACGCAGTATTTT. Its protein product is CASRPERISGTLDTQYF.

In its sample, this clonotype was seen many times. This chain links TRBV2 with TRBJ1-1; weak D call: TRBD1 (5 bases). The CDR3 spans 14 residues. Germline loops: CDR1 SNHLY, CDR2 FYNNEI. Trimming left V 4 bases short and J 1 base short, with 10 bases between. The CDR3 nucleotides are TGTGCCAGCAGTGTCCGACAGAAGAACACTGAAGCTTTCTTT. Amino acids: CASSVRQKNTEAFF.

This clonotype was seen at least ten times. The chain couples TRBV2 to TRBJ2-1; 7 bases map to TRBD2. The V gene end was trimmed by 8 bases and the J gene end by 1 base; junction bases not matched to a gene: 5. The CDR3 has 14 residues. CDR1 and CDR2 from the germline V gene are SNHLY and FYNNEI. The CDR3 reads CASLRAGSYNEQFF. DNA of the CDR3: TGTGCCAGCTTACGAGCGGGGTCCTACAATGAGCAGTTCTTC.

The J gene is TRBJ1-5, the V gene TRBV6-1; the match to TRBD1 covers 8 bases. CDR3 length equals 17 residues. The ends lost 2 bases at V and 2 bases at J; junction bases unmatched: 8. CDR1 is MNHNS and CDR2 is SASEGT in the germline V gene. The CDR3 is CASSEMVTGEGNQPQHF. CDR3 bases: TGTGCCAGCAGTGAAATGGTGACAGGGGAGGGCAATCAGCCCCAGCATTTT.